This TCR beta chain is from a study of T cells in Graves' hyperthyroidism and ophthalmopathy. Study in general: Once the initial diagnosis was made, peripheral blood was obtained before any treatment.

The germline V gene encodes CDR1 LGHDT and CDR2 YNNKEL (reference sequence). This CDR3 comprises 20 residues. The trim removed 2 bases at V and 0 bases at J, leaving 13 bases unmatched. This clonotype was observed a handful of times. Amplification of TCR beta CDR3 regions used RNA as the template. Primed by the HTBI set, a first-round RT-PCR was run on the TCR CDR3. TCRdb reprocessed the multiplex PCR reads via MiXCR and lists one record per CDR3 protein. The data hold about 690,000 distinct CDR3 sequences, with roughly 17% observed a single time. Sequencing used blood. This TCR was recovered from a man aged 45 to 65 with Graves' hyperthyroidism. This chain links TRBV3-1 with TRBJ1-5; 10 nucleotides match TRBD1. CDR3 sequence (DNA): TGTGCCAGCAGCCAAAATCCTCGGACAGGGGGATCTTCTAGCAATCAGCCCCAGCATTTT. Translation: CASSQNPRTGGSSSNQPQHF.